This T cell receptor (beta chain) derives from a study of beta chain features in type 1 diabetes. In total, each donor contributed a single heparinised blood draw that averaged about 120 mL. This clone was seen a few times. Antigen specificity is unknown. Different DNA sequences within this sample yield the same CDR3. The V segment lost 5 bases and the J segment 0 bases; nucleotides outside the gene matches: 5. Germline V gene data show CDR1 as LNHDA and CDR2 as SQIVND (reference sequence). The CDR3 is 15 residues long. Broader study findings: The naive, central memory and Treg TCRB repertoires looked more alike in patients than they did in healthy donors.

The authors reverse transcribed all of the isolated RNA, so sequencing captured expressed TCRB transcripts. This table comes from immunoSEQ multiplex PCR, and its TCRdb copy is limited to in-frame clones, with some not included. The table has 200,000 to 300,000 clones, 14% seen once; the top ten hold about 0.027%. The sample was naive CD4+ T cells from blood. This rearrangement joins TRBV19 to TRBJ2-7; 9 bases align to TRBD1. The receptor's source is a middle-aged woman in good health. The CDR3 region is CASSPGTGSSYEQYF. CDR3 DNA: TGTGCCAGTAGTCCCGGGACAGGGAGCTCCTACGAGCAGTACTTC.